This TCR beta chain is from a study of PD-L1 blockade in urothelial cancer. Study-level information: Atezolizumab at 1,200 mg intravenously every 3 weeks was started by patients in the mid-2010s. Broader study findings: Better survival was forecast by a pretreatment blood TCR clonality below the median.

Some clones are missing from TCRdb's copy, which holds only in-frame ones; the method was immunoSEQ multiplex PCR. Of about 100,000 clones listed, 90% to 95% are singletons. This clone is a singleton in its sample. Its antigen is unknown. V lost 3 bases and J 0 bases, leaving 3 bases between the germline ends. The CDR3 spans 12 residues. The V gene's germline CDR1 is SEHNR and CDR2 FQNEAQ (reference sequence). The clonotype comes from a woman at least 80 years old with urothelial cancer. This sequence joins TRBV7-9 and TRBJ2-7; the D is unclear. The sample consisted of PBMCs, taken around atezolizumab (anti-PD-L1) treatment. CDR3 DNA: TGTGCCAGCAGCTTTAACTCCTACGAGCAGTACTTC. Encoded protein: CASSFNSYEQYF.